This T cell receptor (beta chain) appears in the sequencing data of a study of T cell changes during pregnancy in multiple sclerosis. V dropped 7 bases and J dropped 4; count of bases not matched to a gene: 13. Germline CDR1 reads MDHEN; CDR2 reads SYDVKM. This CDR3 contains 15 residues. TCRdb's table, derived via immunoSEQ multiplex PCR, lists solely in-frame clones and lacks some. The sample records around 50,000 clones, approximately 90% being singletons. This receptor was taken from a female donor with multiple sclerosis, enrolled in a pregnancy study. The chain is built from TRBV28 and TRBJ2-7, with 7 bases fitting TRBD1. Sequenced here: peripheral blood, sampled in the first trimester of pregnancy. CDR3 sequence (DNA): TGTGCCAGCACCTCCCTGGGGAGCAGGGGGTACGAGCAGTACTTC. Translated: CASTSLGSRGYEQYF.